The 16 T cell receptor beta chains in this list originate from one sample, sequenced in a study of T cells in women clearing cervical HPV infection. The data were produced by immunoSEQ multiplex PCR, yet TCRdb's version contains in-frame clones alone and is incomplete. The table counts about 32,000 clones; about 4.6% lies in the top ten. The sequencing input was blood buffy coat. The source of these receptors is a woman between 18 and 70 years old with a cervical HPV16 infection that either progressed to CIN3+ or cleared (not recorded which).

The CDR3 loop is CATSDRQGDQNIQYF. The covered CDR3 bases are TGTGCCACCAGTGATCGACAGGGGGACCAGAACATT. The rearrangement uses TRBV24-1 and TRBJ2-4; 9 bases align to TRBD1. The read terminates 3 residues ahead of where the CDR3 ends, so the germline J gene completes it. J lost 7 bases, V lost 3 bases, and 6 bases had no gene match. Per the germline V gene, CDR1 is KGHDR and CDR2 is SFDVKD. CDR3 length: 15 amino acids.

About this clone: The read ends 3 residues before the CDR3 terminus; that terminus is restored from the germline J gene. The J gene is TRBJ1-2, the V gene TRBV6-2 or TRBV6-3; 10 bases align to TRBD1. The trim removed 2 bases at V and 4 bases at J, leaving 4 bases unmatched. The length of the CDR3 is 15 residues. The germline V gene has CDR1 MNHEY and CDR2 SVGEGT. Partial CDR3 DNA: TGTGCCAGCAGTTACGGTGACAGGGGGCTCTATGGC. This sequence encodes CASSYGDRGLYG. The full CDR3 is CASSYGDRGLYGYTF.

On this clone: The read terminates 3 residues ahead of where the CDR3 ends, so the germline J gene completes it. The chain uses TRBV30 and TRBJ1-2; perhaps TRBD1 as D (5 bases). This CDR3 has 16 amino acids. Germline values: CDR1 GTSNPN, CDR2 SVGIG (reference sequence). CDR3 DNA, as far as it was read: TGTGCCTGGAGTGCCGAGGGGACTAGCGGATACTACGAC. Translation gives CAWSAEGTSGYYD. The CDR3 reads in full as CAWSAEGTSGYYDYTF.

On this clone itself: The CDR3 is cut off 3 residues early in the read; its end comes from the germline J gene. The chain employs TRBV18 and TRBJ1-5, with TRBD1 matching over 8 bases. The length of the CDR3 is 15 residues. Germline assignment: CDR1 KGHSH and CDR2 LQKENI. The junction had 5 bases not matched to a gene; V was cut back by 3 bases and J by 4 bases. The CDR3 region is CASSPGGQANQPQHF. CDR3 DNA (partial): TGTGCCAGCTCACCCGGGGGACAGGCTAATCAGCCC.

A remark on this clone: Read sequence stops 3 residues before the CDR3 end, and the germline J gene provides the missing end. The chain uses TRBV20-1 and TRBJ2-3; 11 bases match TRBD2. The CDR3 totals 15 residues. Per the germline V gene, CDR1 is DFQATT and CDR2 is SNEGSKA (reference sequence). V lost 7 bases, J lost 5 bases, and 11 bases stayed unmatched. The CDR3 sequence is CSVGGGLAVIDTQYF. The part of the CDR3 DNA that was read is TGCAGTGTGGGGGGGGGACTAGCGGTTATAGATACG.

A word on this clone: Read data end 3 residues before the CDR3 end; the end is taken from the germline J gene. This chain links TRBV5-6 with TRBJ1-1; tentative D call: TRBD1 (6 bases). Trimming left V 0 bases short and J 5 bases short, with 11 bases between. Per the germline V gene, CDR1 is SGHDT and CDR2 is YYEEEE. The CDR3 spans 14 residues. The sequenced part of the CDR3 DNA is TGTGCCAGCAGCTTGGGGCAGGGACAAACTGAA. Protein product: CASSLGQGQTE. The full CDR3 reads CASSLGQGQTEAFF.

About this clone itself: The read falls 3 residues short of the CDR3 end, and the missing part is taken from the germline J gene. The chain carries TRBV7-2 and TRBJ1-4; D possibly corresponds to TRBD1 (6 bases). The CDR3 length is 15 residues. Per the germline V gene, CDR1 is SGHTA and CDR2 is FQGNSA. The CDR3 sequence is CASGPHRAPNSPLFF. The DNA read from the CDR3 is TGTGCCAGCGGGCCTCACAGGGCCCCAAATTCACCA.

The DNA read from the CDR3 is TGTGCCAGCAGCTCGACTGTCACCTACGAC. Its translation is CASSSTVTYD. The CDR3, in full, reads CASSSTVTYDYTF. The genes are TRBV7-9 and TRBJ1-2; the D is unclear. The CDR3 is cut off 3 residues early in the read; its end comes from the germline J gene. CDR1 is SEHNR and CDR2 is FQNEAQ in the germline V gene (reference sequence). The CDR3 consists of 13 residues.

About this clone: The read ends 3 residues shy of where the CDR3 ends; the end is completed using the germline J gene. The chain has TRBV18 and TRBJ2-1; a possible D gene is TRBD1 (8 bases). Germline V CDR1 and CDR2: KGHSH, LQKENI. V was shortened by 3 bases and J by 9 bases, with 12 bases between the two germline ends. The CDR3 runs 13 residues. This chain's CDR3 is CASSPDREGEQFF. The CDR3 DNA, read in part, is TGTGCCAGCTCACCGGACAGGGAGGGTGAG.

With respect to this clone: Sequencing ends 3 residues short of the CDR3 end; the germline J gene provides the rest. The genes are TRBV12-3 or TRBV12-4 and TRBJ1-2; weak D call: TRBD1 (5 bases). CDR3 length equals 13 residues. CDR3: CASSFGRVEGYTF. CDR3 DNA, as far as it was read: TGTGCCAGCAGTTTTGGCAGGGTTGAGGGC.

CDR3 region: CASKHEQYF. The CDR3 bases that were read are TGTGCCAGTAAGCACGAG. The chain has TRBV19 and TRBJ2-7; D gene unclear. The read finishes 3 residues shy of the CDR3 end, and the germline J gene is used to complete it. Trimming stripped 7 bases from V and 5 bases from J, with 3 bases between. The length of the CDR3 is 9 residues. The V gene's germline CDR1 is LNHDA and CDR2 SQIVND (reference sequence).

Details on this clone: The CDR3 goes on 3 residues after the read ends, and that part is filled in from the germline J gene. This sequence joins TRBV5-1 and TRBJ1-2; D not certain. This CDR3 has 15 residues. The germline V gene encodes CDR1 SGHRS and CDR2 YFSETQ. This chain's CDR3 is CASSYGVTNTDTYTF. The sequenced CDR3 bases are TGCGCCAGCAGCTATGGGGTGACTAACACAGATACC.

Of note for this clone: The read is 3 residues too short to cover the CDR3 end, so that end is filled in from the germline J gene. The chain links TRBV11-3 to TRBJ2-6; D call uncertain. CDR1 SGHNT and CDR2 YENEEA come from the germline V gene. The CDR3 loop spans 15 amino acids. Between the trimmed V and J ends, which lost 3 bases and 3 bases, there was a span of 9 bases. Partial CDR3 DNA: TGTGCCAGCAGCTTCAGCGCGAGTGGGGCCAACGTC. Its translation is CASSFSASGANV. The full CDR3 is CASSFSASGANVLTF.

On this clone itself: The read terminates 3 residues before the CDR3 end, so the remaining end is supplied by the germline J gene. The chain carries TRBV12-3 or TRBV12-4 and TRBJ2-3; the match to TRBD2 covers 7 bases. The CDR3 runs 14 residues. V dropped 3 bases and J dropped 4; count of bases not matched to a gene: 4. This CDR3 is CASSFLRGSDTQYF. The CDR3 bases that were read are TGTGCCAGCAGTTTTCTGCGGGGGTCAGATACG.

Comment on this clone: The DNA ends 3 residues before the CDR3 does, and the rest of the CDR3 is filled in from the germline J gene. This chain links TRBV18 with TRBJ2-7, with 7 nucleotides matching TRBD2. CDR3 length: 15 residues. V gave up 3 bases and J gave up 6 bases; unmatched junction bases: 11. Germline loops: CDR1 KGHSH, CDR2 LQKENI. CDR3 region: CASSPLAAQVGEQYF. The part of the CDR3 DNA that was read is TGTGCCAGCTCACCCCTAGCGGCTCAGGTCGGCGAG. Filled out from reference TRBV18 and TRBJ2-7, the complete variable domain reads NAGVMQNPRHLVRRRGQEARLRCSPMKGHSHVYWYRQLPEEGLKFMVYLQKENIIDESGMPKERFSAEFPKEGPSILRIQQVVRGDSAAYFCASSPLAAQVGEQYFGPGTRLTVT.

A note on this clone: The read gets to within 3 residues of the CDR3 end, and the germline J gene fills in the rest. This chain links TRBV20-1 with TRBJ2-1; 9 bases match TRBD2. The CDR3 runs to 14 residues. Germline lookup yields CDR1 DFQATT and CDR2 SNEGSKA (reference sequence). The junction had 7 bases not matched to a gene; V was cut back by 2 bases and J by 8 bases. The part of the CDR3 DNA that was read is TGCAGTGCTAGATGGCTAGCGGGGTGGGATGAG. It encodes CSARWLAGWDE. The entire CDR3 is CSARWLAGWDEQFF.